This T cell receptor beta chain was documented in a study of early T cells in non-severe SARS-CoV-2 infection. This clonotype was counted between two and nine times. TCRdb used MiXCR to reprocess the 5' RACE reads, holding one entry per CDR3 protein. Among 75,000 to 80,000 distinct CDR3 sequences listed, approximately 11% were seen once. J gave up 4 bases and V 5 bases, and 10 bases lay outside the gene matches. The CDR3 sequence is 16 residues long. Germline V lookup: CDR1 SGHVS, CDR2 FNYEAQ. The receptor's source is an adult who was a healthcare worker with PCR-confirmed SARS-CoV-2 infection or an uninfected control (not recorded which). This chain links TRBV7-6 with TRBJ2-3; 9 bases match TRBD1. The material sequenced was whole blood, taken at baseline. The CDR3 region has the DNA TGTGCCAGCAGCCAAACCGGGACAGGGCGGCCAGATACGCAGTATTTT. Its protein is CASSQTGTGRPDTQYF.